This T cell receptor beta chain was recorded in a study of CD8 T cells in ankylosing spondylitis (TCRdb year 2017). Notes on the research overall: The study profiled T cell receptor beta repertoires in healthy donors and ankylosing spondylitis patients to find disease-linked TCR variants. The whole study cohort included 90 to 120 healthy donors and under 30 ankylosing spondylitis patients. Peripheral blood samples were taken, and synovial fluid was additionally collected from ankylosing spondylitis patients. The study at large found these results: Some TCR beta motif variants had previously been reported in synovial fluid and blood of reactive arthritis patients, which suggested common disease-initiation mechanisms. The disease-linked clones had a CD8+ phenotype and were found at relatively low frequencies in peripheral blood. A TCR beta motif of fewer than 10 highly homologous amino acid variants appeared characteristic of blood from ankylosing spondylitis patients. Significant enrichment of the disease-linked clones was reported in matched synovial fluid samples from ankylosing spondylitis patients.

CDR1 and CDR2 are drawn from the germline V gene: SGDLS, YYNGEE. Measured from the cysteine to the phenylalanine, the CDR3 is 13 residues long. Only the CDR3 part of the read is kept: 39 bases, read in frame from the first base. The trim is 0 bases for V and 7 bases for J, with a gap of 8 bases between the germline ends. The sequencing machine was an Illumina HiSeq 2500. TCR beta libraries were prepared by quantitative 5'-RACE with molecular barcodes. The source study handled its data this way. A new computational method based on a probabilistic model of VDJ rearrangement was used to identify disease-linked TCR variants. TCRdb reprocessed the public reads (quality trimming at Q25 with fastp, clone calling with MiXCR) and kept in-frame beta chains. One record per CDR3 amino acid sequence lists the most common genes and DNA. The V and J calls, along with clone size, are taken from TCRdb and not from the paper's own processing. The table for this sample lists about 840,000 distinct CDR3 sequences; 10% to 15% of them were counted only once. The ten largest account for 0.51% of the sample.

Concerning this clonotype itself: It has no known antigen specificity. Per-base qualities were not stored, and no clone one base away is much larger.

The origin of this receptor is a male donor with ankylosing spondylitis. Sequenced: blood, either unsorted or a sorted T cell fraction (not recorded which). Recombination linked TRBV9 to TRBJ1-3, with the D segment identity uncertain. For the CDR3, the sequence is CASSVGSRNTIYF. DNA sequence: TGTGCCAGCAGCGTAGGGTCCAGGAACACCATATATTTT.